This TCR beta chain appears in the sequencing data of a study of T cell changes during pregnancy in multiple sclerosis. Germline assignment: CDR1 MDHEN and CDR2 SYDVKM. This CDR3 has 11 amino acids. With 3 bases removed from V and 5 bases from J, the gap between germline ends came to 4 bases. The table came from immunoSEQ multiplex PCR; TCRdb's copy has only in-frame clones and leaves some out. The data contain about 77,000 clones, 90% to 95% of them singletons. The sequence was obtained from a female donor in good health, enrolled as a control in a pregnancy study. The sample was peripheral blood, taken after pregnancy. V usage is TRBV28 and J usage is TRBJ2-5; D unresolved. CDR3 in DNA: TGTGCCAGCAGTTTGGAGGAGACCCAGTACTTC. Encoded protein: CASSLEETQYF.